These T cell receptor beta chains were read from a single sample in a study of T cell responses to AZD1222 COVID-19 vaccine. Clones were sequenced by immunoSEQ multiplex PCR, and TCRdb holds only the in-frame ones, with some missing. The data show fewer than 200,000 clones, 85% to 95% seen once. Here the sequenced sample was peripheral blood, taken on day 0 of AZD1222 vaccination. These receptors came from an adult in good health. Both conserved end residues are part of each CDR3. The D gene is left open where the match is weak. The listing skips clone size in some rows; elsewhere it reads once, few, many or a size class.

size,V,J,D,DNA,CDR3
-,TRBV10-1,TRBJ2-2,TRBD1,TGCGCCAGCGGACAGGGGTTCGCTTTCAGTTACGGGGAGCTGTTTTTT,CASGQGFAFSYGELFF
-,TRBV3-1/TRBV3-2,TRBJ2-7,-,TGTGCCAGCAGCCTTACGACAGCGGACTACGAGCAGTACTTC,CASSLTTADYEQYF
-,TRBV28,TRBJ1-5,-,TGTGCCAGCCATTCCCGGCCTATTCTGGGTCAGCCCCAGCATTTT,CASHSRPILGQPQHF
once,TRBV6-2/TRBV6-3,TRBJ2-5,-,TGTGCCAGCAGTCGGGAGAGTACCCAGTACTTC,CASSRESTQYF
-,TRBV7-8,TRBJ2-5,-,TGTGCCAGCAGCGCGGCCCGGGAAAACCAAGAGACCCAGTACTTC,CASSAARENQETQYF
once,TRBV7-9,TRBJ1-2,-,TGTGCCAGCAGCTTTCAGGCAGACTATGGCTACACCTTC,CASSFQADYGYTF
once,TRBV5-1,TRBJ2-7,-,TGCGCCAGCAGCTTGTTGACCGAAAGCTCCTACGAGCAGTACTTC,CASSLLTESSYEQYF
-,TRBV6-2/TRBV6-3,TRBJ2-5,-,TGTGCCAGCAGTTACTCGCAAGAGACCCAGTACTTC,CASSYSQETQYF
-,TRBV10-1,TRBJ1-2,-,TGCGCCAGCAGTGTAGGAGGGTATGGCTACACCTTC,CASSVGGYGYTF
-,TRBV18,TRBJ1-1,-,TGTGCCAGCTCACCAGGGAGTGACACTGAAGCTTTCTTT,CASSPGSDTEAFF
-,TRBV29-1,TRBJ1-2,-,TGCAGCGTTGAAACAGCGGGGGGCTACACCTTC,CSVETAGGYTF
-,TRBV7-8,TRBJ1-4,TRBD1,TGTGCCAGCAGCCCACATCGCACAGGGGGCGCAGGCCCTTCAACTAATGAAAAACTGTTTTTT,CASSPHRTGGAGPSTNEKLFF
-,TRBV7-2,TRBJ2-1,-,TGTGCCAGCAGCTTAGCATCTGGAAATGAGCAGTTCTTC,CASSLASGNEQFF
-,TRBV13,TRBJ2-1,-,TGTGCCAGCAGCCTACGACTCCAAAAGGGCAATGAGCAGTTCTTC,CASSLRLQKGNEQFF
-,TRBV3-1/TRBV3-2,TRBJ2-1,-,TGTGCCAGCAGCCGGGGACGGTACAATGAGCAGTTCTTC,CASSRGRYNEQFF
-,TRBV19,TRBJ2-1,TRBD2,TGTGCCAGTAGTATCGGGACTAGCGAGTACAATGAGCAGTTCTTC,CASSIGTSEYNEQFF
-,TRBV29-1,TRBJ2-2,-,TGCAGCTTCAGGTGGTCGGGGGCCGGGGAGCTGTTTTTT,CSFRWSGAGELFF
-,TRBV6-1,TRBJ1-3,TRBD1,TGTGCCAGCAGTGAAGTGTTTTACGAGACAGGGAATCGAAACACCATATATTTT,CASSEVFYETGNRNTIYF
once,TRBV27,TRBJ2-5,TRBD2,TGTGCCAGCAGTTTGGCACTAGCGGGACGAGAGACCCAGTACTTC,CASSLALAGRETQYF
-,TRBV7-9,TRBJ2-7,-,TGTGCCAGCAGCCCCCTCCGGGTGTACGAGCAGTACTTC,CASSPLRVYEQYF
-,TRBV5-8,TRBJ2-1,-,TGTGCCAGCAGCCCCCCCTTGGGAACCGCGGGCAATGAGCAGTTCTTC,CASSPPLGTAGNEQFF
-,TRBV19,TRBJ1-4,-,TGTGCCAGTAGTATGGGTAGTACAACTAATGAAAAACTGTTTTTT,CASSMGSTTNEKLFF
-,TRBV7-2,TRBJ2-3,-,TGTGCCAGCAGCTCCACCCGGGCGGCGGGGGATACGCAGTATTTT,CASSSTRAAGDTQYF
-,TRBV5-5,TRBJ2-3,TRBD2,TGTGCCAGCAGCTTGGTGCCTAGCGGTGCAGATACGCAGTATTTT,CASSLVPSGADTQYF
-,TRBV28,TRBJ2-5,-,TGTGCCAGCAGTTTAGGGGCGGACAGTAAAGAGACCCAGTACTTC,CASSLGADSKETQYF
-,TRBV4-2,TRBJ1-6,-,TGTGCCAGCAGCCAAGAGGTTTCGAACCCTAATTCACCCCTCCACTTT,CASSQEVSNPNSPLHF
-,TRBV18,TRBJ1-4,TRBD1,TGTGCCAGCTCACCGATCGGGACAGGCTCTGAAAAACTGTTTTTT,CASSPIGTGSEKLFF
-,TRBV30,TRBJ2-7,TRBD1,TGTGCCTGGAGCCGGCCACCGACGACAGGGGACCACGAGCAGTACTTC,CAWSRPPTTGDHEQYF
-,TRBV27,TRBJ1-1,-,TGTGCCAGCACTTTAGGAGGGGAAGCTTTCTTT,CASTLGGEAFF
-,TRBV11-3,TRBJ2-1,-,TGTGCCAGCAGCTTATCTGCGGTAGAGCAGTTCTTC,CASSLSAVEQFF
-,TRBV28,TRBJ1-4,TRBD1,TGTGCCAGCAGTTGGACAGGGGGAAATGAAAAACTGTTTTTT,CASSWTGGNEKLFF
once,TRBV7-8,TRBJ1-2,TRBD1,TGTGCCAGCAGCGGCCGGACAGGCGGTGGCTACACCTTC,CASSGRTGGGYTF
-,TRBV4-1,TRBJ1-1,-,TGCGCCAGCAGCCAAGATGGACGGGGTGGGAACACTGAAGCTTTCTTT,CASSQDGRGGNTEAFF
-,TRBV11-3,TRBJ2-1,-,TGTGCCAGCAGCGGAGGGGGCGCGAAATACAATGAGCAGTTCTTC,CASSGGGAKYNEQFF
-,TRBV11-2,TRBJ1-5,-,TGTGCCAGCAGCGCGGGACGGTGGGGCAGCAATCAGCCCCAGCATTTT,CASSAGRWGSNQPQHF
-,TRBV18,TRBJ1-6,-,TGTGCCAGCTCACCGAGCGGGGGGGCAGGGTCACCCCTCCACTTT,CASSPSGGAGSPLHF
-,TRBV24-1,TRBJ2-1,-,TGTGCCACCAGTGATGCCATCCCCAGCTCCTACAATGAGCAGTTCTTC,CATSDAIPSSYNEQFF
-,TRBV19,TRBJ2-4,TRBD2,TGTGCCAGTAGTACACTGGGACTAGCGGACCTCGGGGGCATTCAGTACTTC,CASSTLGLADLGGIQYF
-,TRBV7-2,TRBJ1-2,TRBD1,TGTGCCAGCGGCAGGGGGGGCAGGGTCGAAGGCTACACCTTC,CASGRGGRVEGYTF
-,TRBV20-1,TRBJ2-1,-,TGCAGTGCTTGTGTGGGGGCCTCCTACAATGAGCAGTTCTTC,CSACVGASYNEQFF
-,TRBV7-9,TRBJ1-1,-,TGTGCCAGCAGCTTAGCGGGTCTGACGCCCTGGGACACTGAAGCTTTCTTT,CASSLAGLTPWDTEAFF
-,TRBV2,TRBJ2-3,-,TGTGCCAGCACCGAACAGGTCACAGATACGCAGTATTTT,CASTEQVTDTQYF
-,TRBV12-3/TRBV12-4,TRBJ1-1,-,TGTGCCAGCATAGGTTGGGGGGACACTGAAGCTTTCTTT,CASIGWGDTEAFF
-,TRBV7-2,TRBJ1-3,-,TGTGCCAGCAGCTTGTCGGTATCTGGAAACACCATATATTTT,CASSLSVSGNTIYF
-,TRBV5-4,TRBJ1-5,-,TGTGCCAGCAGCATAGATGATCAGCCCCAGCATTTT,CASSIDDQPQHF
-,TRBV6-5,TRBJ2-7,TRBD2,TGTGCCGGCCGGGGGGGAAACTGGGAAGAGCAGTACTTC,CAGRGGNWEEQYF
-,TRBV7-8,TRBJ2-1,TRBD2,TGTGCCAGCAGTTACCCGGGCGGGACTAGCGATTACAATGAGCAGTTCTTC,CASSYPGGTSDYNEQFF
-,TRBV29-1,TRBJ1-1,-,TGCAGCGTTTCTAGGATGGGGACTGAAGCTTTCTTT,CSVSRMGTEAFF